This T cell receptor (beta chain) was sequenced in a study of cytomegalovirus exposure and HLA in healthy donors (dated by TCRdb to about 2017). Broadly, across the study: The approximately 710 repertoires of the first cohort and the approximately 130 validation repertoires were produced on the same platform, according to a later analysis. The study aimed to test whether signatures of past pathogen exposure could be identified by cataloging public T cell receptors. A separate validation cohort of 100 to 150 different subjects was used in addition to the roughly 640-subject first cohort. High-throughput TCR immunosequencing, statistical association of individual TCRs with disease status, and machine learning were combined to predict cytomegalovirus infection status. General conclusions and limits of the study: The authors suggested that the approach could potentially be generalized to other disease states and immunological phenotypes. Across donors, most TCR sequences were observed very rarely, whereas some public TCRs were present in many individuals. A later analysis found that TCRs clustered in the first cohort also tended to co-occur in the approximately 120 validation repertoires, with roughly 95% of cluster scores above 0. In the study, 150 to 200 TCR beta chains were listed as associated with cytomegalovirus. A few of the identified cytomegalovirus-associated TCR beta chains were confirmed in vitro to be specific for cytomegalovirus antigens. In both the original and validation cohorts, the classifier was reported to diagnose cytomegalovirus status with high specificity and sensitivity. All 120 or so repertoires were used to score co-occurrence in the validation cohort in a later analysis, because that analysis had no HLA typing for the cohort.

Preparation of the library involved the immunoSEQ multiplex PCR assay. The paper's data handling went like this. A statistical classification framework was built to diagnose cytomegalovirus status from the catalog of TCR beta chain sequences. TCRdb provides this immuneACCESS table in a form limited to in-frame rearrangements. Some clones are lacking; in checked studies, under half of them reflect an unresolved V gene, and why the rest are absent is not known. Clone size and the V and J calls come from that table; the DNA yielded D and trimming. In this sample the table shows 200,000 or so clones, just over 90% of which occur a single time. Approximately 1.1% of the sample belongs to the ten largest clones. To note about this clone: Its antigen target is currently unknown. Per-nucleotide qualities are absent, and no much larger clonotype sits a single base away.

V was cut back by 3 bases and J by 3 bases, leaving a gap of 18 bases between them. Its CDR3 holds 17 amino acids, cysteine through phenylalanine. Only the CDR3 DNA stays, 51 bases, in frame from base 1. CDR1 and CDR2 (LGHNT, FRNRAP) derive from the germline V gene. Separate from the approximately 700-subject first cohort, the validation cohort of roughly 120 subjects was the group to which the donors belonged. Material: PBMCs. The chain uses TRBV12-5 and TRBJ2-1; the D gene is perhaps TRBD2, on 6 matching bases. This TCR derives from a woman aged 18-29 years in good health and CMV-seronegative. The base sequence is TGTGCTAGTGGTTTTGGGGGGTTTGGGTCCCGCTACAATGAGCAGTTCTTC. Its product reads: CASGFGGFGSRYNEQFF.